The present entry profiles one T cell receptor (beta chain) with its context. This CDR3 spans 13 amino acids. Germline V gene data show CDR1 as LNHDA and CDR2 as SQIVND (reference sequence). V gave up 8 bases and J gave up 8 bases; unmatched junction bases: 5. TCRdb keeps only in-frame clones here, not all; method: immunoSEQ multiplex PCR. In the table there are almost 40,000 clones, roughly 80% of which are singletons. These data originate in a study of T cells in localized non-small cell lung cancer. This receptor was taken from a woman aged 35 to 69 with stage II squamous cell lung carcinoma. Sequences were derived from PBMCs, sampled before any cancer treatment. V usage is TRBV19 and J usage is TRBJ2-3; 12 bases agree with TRBD2. Here the CDR3 DNA reads TGTGCCAGTCGACTAGCGGGAGCTGGTACGCAGTATTTT. Protein: CASRLAGAGTQYF.